This entry features one TCR beta chain sequence. The sample has other DNA sequences that encode this CDR3 too. The CDR3 contains 13 residues. V was trimmed by 0 bases and J by 2 bases, leaving 4 bases between them. Germline assignment: CDR1 SGHRS and CDR2 YFSETQ. Sequenced by immunoSEQ multiplex PCR; TCRdb stores in-frame clones only, minus some. Counted here are about 98,000 clones, 86% occurring once; the ten biggest clones make up over 1.1%. The sample comes from a study of graft-versus-host responses after intestinal transplantation. V gene TRBV5-1 combines with J gene TRBJ2-3; no clear D gene. The sequences come from PBMCs, collected 255 days after intestinal transplant. The sequence came from a human patient who received an intestinal transplant, so some T cells may come from the graft donor. CDR3: CASSLGPTDTQYF. For the CDR3, the DNA is TGCGCCAGCAGCTTGGGCCCCACAGATACGCAGTATTTT.